The present entry profiles one T cell receptor beta chain with its context. Its antigen is as yet unknown. Diagnostic assessment was based on clinical symptoms, serum thyroxine and TRAb, thyroid ultrasound and orbital computed tomography. These data originate in a study of T cells in Graves' hyperthyroidism and ophthalmopathy. Looking at the study overall: Any treatment followed the collection of peripheral blood at initial diagnosis.

Study results and limitations: The model made its ophthalmopathy prediction, and onset followed a median approximately 6 months later. Most expanded thyroid clonotypes above 0.001 also appeared in blood.

Germline CDR1 reads SGHAT; CDR2 reads FQNNGV. The CDR3 extends over 16 amino acids. V shed 2 bases and J 7 bases; nucleotides not matched to a gene: 11. TCR beta CDR3 regions were amplified from RNA. RT-PCR in the first round (using the HTBI primer set) targeted the TCR CDR3. In TCRdb, the multiplex PCR reads were re-called with MiXCR into one record per CDR3 protein. The sample shows hundreds of thousands of distinct CDR3 sequences, roughly a quarter of them seen only once. This clonotype originated in a woman between 40 and 50 years old with Graves' ophthalmopathy. The rearrangement joins TRBV11-2 to TRBJ2-7; TRBD2 aligns across 10 bases. Sequencing was done on a sample of blood. The CDR3 DNA follows: TGTGCCAGCAGCTTAAGTAGGAGCGGGGGGGCGTCTGAGCAGTACTTC. It yields the protein CASSLSRSGGASEQYF.